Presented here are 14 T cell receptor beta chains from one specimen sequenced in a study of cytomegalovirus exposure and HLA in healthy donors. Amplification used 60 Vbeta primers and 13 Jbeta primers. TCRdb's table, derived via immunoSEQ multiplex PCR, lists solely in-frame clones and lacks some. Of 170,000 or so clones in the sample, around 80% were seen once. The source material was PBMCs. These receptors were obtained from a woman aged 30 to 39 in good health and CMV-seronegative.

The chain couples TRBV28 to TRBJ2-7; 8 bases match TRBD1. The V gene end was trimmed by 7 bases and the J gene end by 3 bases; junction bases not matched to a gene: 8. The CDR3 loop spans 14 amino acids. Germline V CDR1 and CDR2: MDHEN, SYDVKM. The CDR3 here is CASMDRVSRYEQYF. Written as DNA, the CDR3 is TGTGCCAGCATGGACAGGGTCTCTCGCTACGAGCAGTACTTC. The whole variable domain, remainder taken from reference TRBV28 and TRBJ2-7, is DVKVTQSSRYLVKRTGEKVFLECVQDMDHENMFWYRQDPGLGLRLIYFSYDVKMKEKGDIPEGYSVSREKKERFSLILESASTNQTSMYLCASMDRVSRYEQYFGPGTRLTVT.

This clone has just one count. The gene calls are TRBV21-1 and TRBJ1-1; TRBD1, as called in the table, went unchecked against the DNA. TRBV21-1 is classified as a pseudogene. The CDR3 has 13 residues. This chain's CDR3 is CASSPRDRGEAFF. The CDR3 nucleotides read TGTGCCAGCAGCCCCCGGGACAGGGGTGAAGCTTTCTTT.

CDR3 protein: CASRQGEISNEQFF. CDR3 DNA sequence: TGTGCCAGCAGGCAGGGTGAAATATCCAATGAGCAGTTCTTC. The V and J genes are TRBV6-1 and TRBJ2-1; weak D call: TRBD1 (5 bases). Trimming cost V 6 bases and J 6 bases, with 15 bases left between them. CDR1 and CDR2 from the germline V gene are MNHNS and SASEGT. This CDR3 spans 14 amino acids.

This chain's CDR3 is CASSLLAGGPRQYF. The CDR3, as DNA: TGTGCCAGCAGCCTACTAGCGGGGGGCCCTCGGCAGTATTTT. The chain links TRBV13 to TRBJ2-3, with 12 bases that match TRBD2. Losses at the gene ends were 5 bases for V and 11 bases for J; bases not matched to a gene: 8. The CDR3 has 14 residues. CDR1 is PRHDT and CDR2 is FYEKMQ in the germline V gene (reference sequence).

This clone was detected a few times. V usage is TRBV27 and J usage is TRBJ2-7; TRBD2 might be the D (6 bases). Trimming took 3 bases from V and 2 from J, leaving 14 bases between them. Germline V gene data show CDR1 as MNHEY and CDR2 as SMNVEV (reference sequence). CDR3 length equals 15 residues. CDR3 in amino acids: CASSFRRAGTYEQYF. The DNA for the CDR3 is TGTGCCAGCAGTTTTAGGAGGGCAGGGACCTACGAGCAGTACTTC.

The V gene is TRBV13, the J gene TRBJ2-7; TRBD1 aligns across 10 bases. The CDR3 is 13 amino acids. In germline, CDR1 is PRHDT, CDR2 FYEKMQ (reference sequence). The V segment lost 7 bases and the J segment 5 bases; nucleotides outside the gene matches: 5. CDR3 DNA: TGTGCCAGCACGGACAGGGGGATGAACGAGCAGTACTTC. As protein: CASTDRGMNEQYF.

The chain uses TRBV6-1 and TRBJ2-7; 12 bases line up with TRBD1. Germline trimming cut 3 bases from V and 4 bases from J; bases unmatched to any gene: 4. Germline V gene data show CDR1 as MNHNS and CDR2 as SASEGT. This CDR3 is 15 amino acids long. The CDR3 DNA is TGTGCCAGCAGTGATGGGACAGGGGGCTTTTACGAGCAGTACTTC. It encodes CASSDGTGGFYEQYF.

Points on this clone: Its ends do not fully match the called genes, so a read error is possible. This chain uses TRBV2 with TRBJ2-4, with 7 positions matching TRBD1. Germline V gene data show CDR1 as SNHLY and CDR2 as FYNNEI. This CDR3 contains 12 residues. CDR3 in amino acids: CASTGQKNSQYF. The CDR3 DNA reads TGTGCCAGCACGGGACAGAAAAACAGTCAGTACTTC.

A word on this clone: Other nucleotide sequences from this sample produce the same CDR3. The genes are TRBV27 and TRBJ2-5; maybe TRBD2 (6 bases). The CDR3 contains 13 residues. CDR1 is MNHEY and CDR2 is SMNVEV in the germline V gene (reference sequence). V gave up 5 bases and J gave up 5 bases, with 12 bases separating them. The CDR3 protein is CASSGRTGETQYF. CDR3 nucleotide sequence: TGTGCCAGCAGTGGGAGGACGGGGGAGACCCAGTACTTC.

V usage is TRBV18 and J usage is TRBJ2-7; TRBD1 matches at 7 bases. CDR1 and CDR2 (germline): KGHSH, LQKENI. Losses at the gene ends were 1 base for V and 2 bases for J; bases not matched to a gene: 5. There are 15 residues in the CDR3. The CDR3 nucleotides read TGTGCCAGCTCACCACAGGGGGCGTTTACCTACGAGCAGTACTTC. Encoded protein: CASSPQGAFTYEQYF.

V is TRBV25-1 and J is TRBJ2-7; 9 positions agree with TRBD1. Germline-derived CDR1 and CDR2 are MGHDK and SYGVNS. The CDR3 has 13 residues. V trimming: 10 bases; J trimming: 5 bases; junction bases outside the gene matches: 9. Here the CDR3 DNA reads TGTGCCACCAAGGGACAGGGTGCTCACGAGCAGTACTTC. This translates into CATKGQGAHEQYF.

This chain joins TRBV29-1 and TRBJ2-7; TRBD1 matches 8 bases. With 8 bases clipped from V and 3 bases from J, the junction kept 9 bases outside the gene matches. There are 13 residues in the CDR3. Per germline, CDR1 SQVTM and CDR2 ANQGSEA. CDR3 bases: TGCAGCTCGAGGACAGGGCCCAACTACGAGCAGTACTTC. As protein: CSSRTGPNYEQYF.

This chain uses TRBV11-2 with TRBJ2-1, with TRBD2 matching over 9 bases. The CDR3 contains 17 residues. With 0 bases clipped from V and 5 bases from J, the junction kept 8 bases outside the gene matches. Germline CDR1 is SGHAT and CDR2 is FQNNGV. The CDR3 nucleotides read TGTGCCAGCAGCTTAGAGGGTAGCGGGAGCTTCAACAATGAGCAGTTCTTC. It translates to CASSLEGSGSFNNEQFF.

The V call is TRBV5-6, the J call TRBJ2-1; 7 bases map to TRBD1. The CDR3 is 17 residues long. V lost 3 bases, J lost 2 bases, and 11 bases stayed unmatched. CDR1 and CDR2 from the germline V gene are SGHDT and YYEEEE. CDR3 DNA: TGTGCCAGCAGCTCAGAGGGGGCAGTGCTACCCTACAATGAGCAGTTCTTC. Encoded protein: CASSSEGAVLPYNEQFF.